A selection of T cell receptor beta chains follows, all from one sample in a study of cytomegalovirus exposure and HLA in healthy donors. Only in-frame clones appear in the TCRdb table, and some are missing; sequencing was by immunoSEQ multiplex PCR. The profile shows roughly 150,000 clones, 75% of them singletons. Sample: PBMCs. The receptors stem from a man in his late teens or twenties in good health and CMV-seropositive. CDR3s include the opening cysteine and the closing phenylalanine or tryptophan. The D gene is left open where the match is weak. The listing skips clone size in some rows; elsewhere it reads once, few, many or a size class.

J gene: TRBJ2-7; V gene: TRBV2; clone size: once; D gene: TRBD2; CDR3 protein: CPSSDFSGGSYEQYF; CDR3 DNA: TGTCCCAGCAGTGATTTTAGCGGGGGTTCCTACGAGCAGTACTTC
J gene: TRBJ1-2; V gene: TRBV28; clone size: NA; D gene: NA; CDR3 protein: CATSLGTFSYTF; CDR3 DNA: TGTGCCACCTCTTTGGGGACATTCAGTTACACCTTC
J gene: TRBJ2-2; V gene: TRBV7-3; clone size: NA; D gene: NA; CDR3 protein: CASSSYGSGELFF; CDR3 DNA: TGTGCCAGCAGCTCCTACGGGTCCGGGGAGCTGTTTTTT
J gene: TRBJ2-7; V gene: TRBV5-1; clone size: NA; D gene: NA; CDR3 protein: CASSLDSLPSYEQYF; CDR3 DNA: TGCGCCAGCAGCTTGGACTCCTTACCCTCCTACGAGCAGTACTTC
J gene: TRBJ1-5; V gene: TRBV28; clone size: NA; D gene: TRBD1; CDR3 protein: CASRTGGLVDQPQHF; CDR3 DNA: TGTGCCAGCCGGACAGGCGGGCTTGTCGATCAGCCCCAGCATTTT
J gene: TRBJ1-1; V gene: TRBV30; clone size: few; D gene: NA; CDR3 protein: CAWRGANTEAFF; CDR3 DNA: TGTGCCTGGAGGGGAGCGAACACTGAAGCTTTCTTT
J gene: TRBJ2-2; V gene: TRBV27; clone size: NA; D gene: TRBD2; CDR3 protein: CASSPRLAGVGGELFF; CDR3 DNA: TGTGCCAGCAGTCCACGACTAGCGGGAGTGGGCGGGGAGCTGTTTTTT
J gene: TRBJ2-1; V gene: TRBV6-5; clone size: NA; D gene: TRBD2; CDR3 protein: CATEAQAGGMDEQFF; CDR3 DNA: TGTGCCACCGAGGCCCAAGCGGGAGGGATGGATGAGCAGTTCTTC
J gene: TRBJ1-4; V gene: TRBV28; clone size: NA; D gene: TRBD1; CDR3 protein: CASSVRQGGEKLFF; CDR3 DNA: TGTGCCAGCAGTGTGCGACAGGGCGGCGAAAAACTGTTCTTT
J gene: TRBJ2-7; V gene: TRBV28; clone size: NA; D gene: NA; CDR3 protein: CASSRAYEQYF; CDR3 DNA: TGTGCCAGCAGCCGAGCTTACGAGCAGTACTTC